This TCR beta chain was identified in a study of blood T cell repertoires in COVID-19. Study details: Donors in the United States, Italy and Spain gave samples during acute or convalescent COVID-19.

Participant age was about 18 to 95 years, and participants resided in approximately 25 US areas. Participant reports of clinical history set cohort assignment. Sequencing used immunoSEQ multiplex PCR; TCRdb keeps in-frame clones, though not all of them. The repertoire includes 200,000 to 250,000 clones, 70% to 90% of them detected once, and less than 4.5% sits in the top ten. Trimming shortened V by 3 bases and J by 1 base, and 8 bases separated the two germline ends. The CDR3 runs 15 residues. Germline values: CDR1 SGHRS, CDR2 YFSETQ. This sequence joins TRBV5-1 and TRBJ2-6; D not resolved. This clonotype originated in a middle-aged woman with acute COVID-19. The sequenced sample was PBMCs or T cells enriched from blood (not recorded which). CDR3 protein: CASSSTVSGANVLTF. Written as DNA, the CDR3 is TGCGCCAGCAGCTCGACTGTTTCTGGGGCCAACGTCCTGACTTTC. The complete variable domain, with remaining parts taken from reference TRBV5-1 and TRBJ2-6, reads KAGVTQTPRYLIKTRGQQVTLSCSPISGHRSVSWYQQTPGQGLQFLFEYFSETQRNKGNFPGRFSGRQFSNSRSEMNVSTLELGDSALYLCASSSTVSGANVLTFGAGSRLTVL.